The next 24 T cell receptor beta chains were all read from a single sample in a study of monozygotic twins with inflammatory bowel disease. TCRdb re-called the 5' RACE reads and gives one entry per CDR3 protein, without DNA. The sample table sets out around 380,000 distinct CDR3 sequences. Sample: blood. The receptors here all came from a human donor with ulcerative colitis or Crohn's disease, or a healthy co-twin of an affected twin (not recorded which).

This CDR3 is CASSLRVGMATDTQYF. The chain couples TRBV11-2 to TRBJ2-3; without DNA, the TCRdb call of TRBD2 cannot be checked. Per the germline V gene, CDR1 is SGHAT and CDR2 is FQNNGV. The CDR3 consists of 16 residues.

The rearrangement uses TRBV12-3 or TRBV12-4 and TRBJ1-6; TCRdb picks TRBD1, but there is no DNA to check that call. There are 17 residues in the CDR3. This CDR3 is CASSRTVQGGVHSPLHF.

The chain combines TRBV20-1 with TRBJ2-7; TCRdb reports TRBD1, a call that lacks DNA to check it against. CDR1 and CDR2 from the germline V gene are DFQATT and SNEGSKA (reference sequence). This CDR3 contains 13 residues. Here the CDR3 reads CSAPKDRGYEQYF.

The chain couples TRBV2 to TRBJ2-7; no DNA is available, so the TRBD2 call from TCRdb remains unchecked. CDR1 and CDR2 from the germline V gene are SNHLY and FYNNEI. This CDR3 comprises 16 residues. This CDR3 is CASSERGGSRSYEQYF. The complete variable domain, with remaining parts taken from reference TRBV2 and TRBJ2-7, reads EPEVTQTPSHQVTQMGQEVILRCVPISNHLYFYWYRQILGQKVEFLVSFYNNEISEKSEIFDDQFSVERPDGSNFTLKIRSTKLEDSAMYFCASSERGGSRSYEQYFGPGTRLTVT.

The chain is built from TRBV6-5 and TRBJ2-1; TCRdb's assignment of TRBD2 cannot be checked, as there is no DNA. CDR3 length equals 18 residues. Germline CDR1 reads MNHEY; CDR2 reads SVGAGI. CDR3: CASSYYLAGDYSYNEQFF.

The chain combines TRBV10-3 with TRBJ1-2. The CDR3 has 11 amino acids. In germline, CDR1 is ENHRY, CDR2 SYGVKD. The CDR3: CAISGLNGYTF.

V usage is TRBV10-3 and J usage is TRBJ2-7; TCRdb's assignment of TRBD1 cannot be checked, as there is no DNA. From germline, CDR1 is ENHRY and CDR2 SYGVKD. The CDR3 extends over 17 amino acids. Here the CDR3 reads CAISDLAGTGATYEQYF.

V and J are TRBV7-2 and TRBJ2-5. Germline V lookup: CDR1 SGHTA, CDR2 FQGNSA. The CDR3 totals 15 residues. The chain's CDR3 is CASSPDLGAQETQYF.

The CDR3 region is CSVEDRRKRGEQFF. This chain joins TRBV29-1 and TRBJ2-1; TCRdb's assignment of TRBD2 cannot be checked, as there is no DNA. The length of the CDR3 is 14 residues. Germline V gene sequence: CDR1 SQVTM, CDR2 ANQGSEA.

This chain joins TRBV4-1 and TRBJ2-5; with no DNA, the TCRdb D assignment of TRBD1 cannot be verified. This CDR3 is built from 14 residues. CDR1 and CDR2 (germline): MGHRA, YSYEKL. CDR3 in amino acids: CASSPLGHVETQYF.

This sequence joins TRBV10-3 and TRBJ1-6; TCRdb's D call of TRBD1 is untestable without DNA. Germline CDR1 reads ENHRY; CDR2 reads SYGVKD. The CDR3 consists of 15 residues. This CDR3 is CAISESQGMGSPLHF.

This rearrangement joins TRBV20-1 to TRBJ1-1. The V gene's germline CDR1 is DFQATT and CDR2 SNEGSKA (reference sequence). The CDR3 sequence is 14 residues long. CDR3 sequence reads: CSAVSVEGHTEAFF.

The chain combines TRBV5-1 with TRBJ2-1. Looked up from germline, CDR1 is SGHRS and CDR2 is YFSETQ. The length of the CDR3 is 14 residues. The CDR3 here is CASASHGLNNEQFF.

This chain uses TRBV29-1 with TRBJ2-1. CDR3 length equals 14 residues. Germline V CDR1 and CDR2: SQVTM, ANQGSEA. CDR3 amino acids: CSVTWSAVHNEQFF.

This chain uses TRBV5-1 with TRBJ2-1; TCRdb returns TRBD2, unconfirmable since there is no DNA. CDR3 length equals 15 residues. The germline CDR1 and CDR2 sequences are SGHRS and YFSETQ. CDR3 sequence: CASSTGGPSYNEQFF. The complete variable domain, with remaining parts taken from reference TRBV5-1 and TRBJ2-1, reads KAGVTQTPRYLIKTRGQQVTLSCSPISGHRSVSWYQQTPGQGLQFLFEYFSETQRNKGNFPGRFSGRQFSNSRSEMNVSTLELGDSALYLCASSTGGPSYNEQFFGPGTRLTVL.

J is TRBJ1-1 and V is TRBV20-1; as DNA is missing, the TRBD1 call by TCRdb cannot be tested. CDR1 and CDR2 from the germline V gene are DFQATT and SNEGSKA (reference sequence). The CDR3 runs 13 residues. The chain's CDR3 is CSARAQGDTEAFF.

This chain joins TRBV30 and TRBJ2-1; TCRdb reports TRBD1, a call that lacks DNA to check it against. CDR1 and CDR2 from the germline V gene are GTSNPN and SVGIG (reference sequence). The CDR3 runs to 14 residues. CDR3 in amino acids: CAWSFPGRGRVQFF. The whole variable domain, remainder taken from reference TRBV30 and TRBJ2-1, is SQTIHQWPATLVQPVGSPLSLECTVEGTSNPNLYWYRQAAGRGLQLLFYSVGIGQISSEVPQNLSASRPQDRQFILSSKKLLLSDSGFYLCAWSFPGRGRVQFFGPGTRLTVL.

The gene calls are TRBV20-1 and TRBJ2-2; lacking DNA, the TRBD1 call made by TCRdb goes unchecked. The CDR3 loop spans 15 amino acids. CDR1 is DFQATT, CDR2 SNEGSKA, per germline (reference sequence). CDR3: CSGLGDTWNTGELFF.

J is TRBJ1-5 and V is TRBV19. Germline loops: CDR1 LNHDA, CDR2 SQIVND (reference sequence). The CDR3 has 13 residues. Here the CDR3 reads CASKAHVNQPQHF.

The rearrangement uses TRBV5-1 and TRBJ2-3; checking the TCRdb D call of TRBD2 is not possible without DNA. From germline, CDR1 is SGHRS and CDR2 YFSETQ. The CDR3 extends over 17 amino acids. CDR3 protein: CASSLRLAGGLADTQYF.

The V and J genes are TRBV19 and TRBJ2-2; TCRdb returns TRBD2, unconfirmable since there is no DNA. Germline V gives CDR1 LNHDA, CDR2 SQIVND (reference sequence). This CDR3 contains 14 residues. The CDR3 protein is CASTPGLRRGELFF.

The chain's CDR3 is CSAGGAGGNQPQHF. The chain couples TRBV20-1 to TRBJ1-5; TCRdb reports TRBD1, a call that lacks DNA to check it against. Germline CDR1 reads DFQATT; CDR2 reads SNEGSKA (reference sequence). The CDR3 consists of 14 residues.

The V gene is TRBV6-2 or TRBV6-3, the J gene TRBJ2-1; without DNA, the TCRdb call of TRBD1 cannot be checked. Germline CDR1 and CDR2: MNHEY and SVGEGT. The CDR3 runs 13 residues. CDR3 amino acids: CASTPRGGGEQFF.

The chain couples TRBV5-1 to TRBJ2-7; the D gene TCRdb calls, TRBD1, cannot be checked with no DNA. The V gene's germline CDR1 is SGHRS and CDR2 YFSETQ. CDR3 length: 15 residues. The CDR3 spells CASSSATGGSYEQYF.